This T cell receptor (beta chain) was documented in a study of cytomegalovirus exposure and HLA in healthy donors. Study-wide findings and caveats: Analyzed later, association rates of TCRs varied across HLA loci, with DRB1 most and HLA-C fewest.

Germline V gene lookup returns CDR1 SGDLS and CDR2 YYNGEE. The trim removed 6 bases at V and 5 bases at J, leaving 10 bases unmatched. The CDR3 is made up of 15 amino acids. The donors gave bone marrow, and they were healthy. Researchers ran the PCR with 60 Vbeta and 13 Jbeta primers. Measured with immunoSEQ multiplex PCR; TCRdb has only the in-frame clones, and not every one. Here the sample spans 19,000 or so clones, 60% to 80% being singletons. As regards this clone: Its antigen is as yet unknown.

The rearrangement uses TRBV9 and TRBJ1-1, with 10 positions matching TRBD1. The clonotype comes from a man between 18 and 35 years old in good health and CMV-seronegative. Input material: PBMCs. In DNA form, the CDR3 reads TGTGCCAGCACCAGAGGCGGGACAGGGGCGACTGAAGCTTTCTTT. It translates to CASTRGGTGATEAFF. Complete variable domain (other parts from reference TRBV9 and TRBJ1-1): DSGVTQTPKHLITATGQRVTLRCSPRSGDLSVYWYQQSLDQGLQFLIQYYNGEERAKGNILERFSAQQFPDLHSELNLSSLELGDSALYFCASTRGGTGATEAFFGQGTRLTVV.